Detailed here is one TCR beta chain. This clone was picked up a small number of times. Its antigen remains undetermined. Within one base of it there is no much larger clone, and no base qualities were kept. This entry comes from a study of T cell responses to AZD1222 COVID-19 vaccine (dated by TCRdb to the early 2020s). For the wider study: A total of approximately 230 trial participants underwent TCR sequencing, of whom 207 received two doses of AZD1222 and about 26 received two doses of the MenACWY control vaccine. Trial participants were enrolled by age into 18-55, 56-69 and 70-plus year subgroups, with around 140, 26 and 57 TCR-sequenced participants respectively.

The time point tag for this specimen amounts to: about 28 days (+/-7) after the second vaccine dose. AZD1222 recipients with second doses at about 4 weeks or about 12 weeks were pooled, because spike-specific TCR depth and breadth did not differ between schedules. Vaccinee samples were obtained from the UK trials COV001 and COV002, which included a single-blind randomized controlled phase 2/3 trial of AZD1222 (ChAdOx1 nCoV-19) in healthy adults. For TCRbeta chain sequencing, PBMC samples were collected from trial participants at day 0 and at day 28 after the second dose. General conclusions and limits of the study: Only five to seven AZD1222 recipients were SARS-CoV-2 seropositive at baseline, limiting conclusions about previously exposed vaccinees. Because no day 14 peak-response samples were available, the repertoires could be characterized only after the peak T cell response. The 56-69-year group was small, and its depth increase did not reach significance, likely because of low power. Participants were mostly white British, with more females than males. The authors suggested clonal diversity may have been underestimated. After two AZD1222 doses, spike-specific TCR breadth and depth were significantly higher than at day 0 and than in MenACWY recipients. Nearly half of unique spike-specific TCRs reportedly recognized epitopes outside regions mutated in the B.1.351 and B.1.1.7 variants. The vaccine-associated CD4 TCRs covered the entire spike protein, and the dominant responses fell in regions 160-218 and 743-854.

The CDR3 regions of human TCRbeta chains were analyzed by immunosequencing. Regarding the original processing steps: TCRs in the repertoires were matched against a reference library of SARS-CoV-2-specific TCRs that had been generated with the MIRA antigen-specificity platform. Breadth was defined as the fraction of unique TCRs that were SARS-CoV-2-associated, and depth was defined as the fraction of total T cells that were SARS-CoV-2-associated. Using the MIRA data, every spike-specific TCR was mapped to the spike region that the TCR reacted to and assigned to either a CD4 or a CD8 class. Log10-transformed breadth and depth values were compared by one-way ANOVA with Sidak's multiple comparisons tests. This immuneACCESS table, as held by TCRdb, lists in-frame sequences with V and J called but not all clones. Of the missing ones, under half trace to an unresolved V gene in checked studies; the others have no known cause. The V and J calls and clone size were taken over from that table, and D and trimming were inferred from the DNA. The sample includes over 150,000 clones, with approximately 90% observed a single time. 3% to 3.5% of the sample rests with the top ten.

V is pruned by 8 bases and J by 0 bases, leaving 4 bases of the junction without a gene match. Including the terminal cysteine and phenylalanine, the CDR3 comprises 14 residues. The CDR3 DNA has 42 bases and is translated from base 1. CDR1 WSHSY and CDR2 SAAADI are derived from the germline V gene. The source of this sequence is an adult who received the AZD1222 COVID-19 vaccine. Recombination linked TRBV10-2 to TRBJ2-1, and 7 junction bases match TRBD1. The sequences come from peripheral blood, collected 28 days after the second AZD1222 dose. The CDR3 protein is CASCRDSSYNEQFF. The DNA sequence is given as TGCGCCAGCTGCCGGGACAGCTCCTACAATGAGCAGTTCTTC.